One TCR beta chain is described in this entry. The antigen is unknown. CDR1 SNHLY and CDR2 FYNNEI come from the germline V gene. This CDR3 spans 15 amino acids. Trimming took off 0 bases at V and 2 bases at J, with 11 bases between the two ends. The table came from immunoSEQ multiplex PCR; TCRdb's copy has only in-frame clones and leaves some out. The data hold about 99,000 clones, with roughly 92% observed a single time. The record originates from a study of T cell responses to AZD1222 COVID-19 vaccine. Broader study findings: Unmutated variant regions are reportedly targeted by nearly half of spike-specific TCRs.

The chain has TRBV2 and TRBJ2-7; D call uncertain. This TCR derives from an adult who received the AZD1222 COVID-19 vaccine. This specimen consisted of peripheral blood, obtained 28 days after the second AZD1222 dose. The CDR3 loop is CASSEARRNAYEQYF. CDR3 DNA sequence: TGTGCCAGCAGTGAAGCGAGGCGGAATGCCTACGAGCAGTACTTC.